This T cell receptor beta chain originates from a study of T cells after yellow fever vaccination (dated by TCRdb to between 2018 and 2021). Regarding the study in general: The SMART-Seq v4 Ultra Low Input RNA kit was used to prepare libraries from fractions with low cell numbers. Two healthy male donors made up the cohort, one aged 18 to 30 years and the other aged 30 to 40 years. Blood was drawn at multiple timepoints before and after primary and secondary immunization, with bulk PBMC replicates and cell subsets isolated. To follow T-cell clones before and after primary and booster YFV17D yellow fever vaccination, bulk TCR alpha and beta repertoires were sequenced over time. General findings and caveats noted by the study authors: Most clones expanded after primary vaccination were re-detected after the booster (approximately 96% of CD4 and approximately 85% of CD8), suggesting broad memory maintenance. Because only a couple of donors were included in the study, the extent to which the findings can be generalized is limited. FACS-sorted repertoires could contain abundant contaminating clonotypes from the bulk population, so computational filtering was required. The secondary T-cell response was found to be weaker but faster than the primary response, with a peak reached on day 5 rather than on day 15. A small fraction of clonotypes appeared in both the CD4 and CD8 compartments, likely as a result of convergent recombination.

V ends up 3 bases short and J 7 bases short, with an unmatched junction base count of 1. CDR3 length: 13 amino acids, cysteine to phenylalanine. Of all the DNA, just the CDR3 is kept, 39 bases in frame from base 1. Taken from the germline V gene, the CDR1 and CDR2 loops are MGHRA and YSYEKL. TCR cDNA was made using 5'RACE template switching, a step that added a universal primer site and unique molecular identifiers. Priming of cDNA synthesis was performed from both the TCR alpha and TCR beta constant segments. Two PCR steps were used to amplify libraries, with sample barcodes and sequencing adapters being added in the second step. Sequencing of libraries was done on Illumina HiSeq 2500 (2x100 bp) or NovaSeq (2x150 bp). The original methods were these. MIGEC handled demultiplexing of reads and collapsing into UMI consensus sequences, while MiXCR performed V(D)J alignment. Using edgeR on replicate PBMC samples, clonotypes were called vaccine-responding if FDR was below 0.01 and the log2 fold change was above 5 up to day 15. Bulk clonotypes were assigned CD4 or CD8 identity according to which sequenced CD4 or CD8 repertoire held them at higher abundance. The raw public reads went through TCRdb reprocessing: fastp at Q25, MiXCR clone calling, in-frame beta chains kept. All rows with the same CDR3 protein become a single entry with the most common DNA and genes. The V and J calls and clone size come from TCRdb's table, not from the authors' own analysis. Across this sample there are roughly 68,000 distinct CDR3 sequences, with around 7% seen only once. About 40% of the sample is taken by the ten largest.

Of note for this clonotype: Its antigen is unknown. No much larger clonotype is one base removed from it; base qualities were not supplied.

The treatment or condition label of this sample denotes: live attenuated yellow fever vaccine strain. A standard Ficoll-Paque protocol was used to isolate PBMCs from peripheral blood. Dynabeads CD4 and CD8 positive selection kits were used to isolate CD4 and CD8 T-cell fractions. RNA was extracted with TriZol from bulk PBMCs, CD4 and CD8 fractions, and dextramer-positive and dextramer-negative fractions. Sequencing was performed on CD8+ T cells sorted from PBMCs, taken about 49 days after the first yellow fever vaccination. This sequence was found in a young man who received the YFV17D yellow fever vaccine. The chain is assembled from TRBV4-1 and TRBJ2-1; the central 9 bases match TRBD2. This receptor has the CDR3 CASSQLAGNEQFF. The DNA sequence is as follows: TGCGCCAGCAGCCAGCTAGCGGGGAATGAGCAGTTCTTC.